The clone carrying this TCR beta chain has just a few counts. The data were taken from a study of blood T cell repertoires in COVID-19. Whole-study context: Sites in the United States, Italy and Spain provided acute and convalescent COVID-19 samples. From T cells, B-cell-depleted T cells, or PBMCs came the material, which was cDNA or gDNA.

In the original processing: Amplification of reference gene primers was used by the study to estimate nucleated cell counts. The method was immunoSEQ multiplex PCR; TCRdb's version includes in-frame clones alone and lacks a portion of them. V and J calls and clone size follow that table, whereas D and trimming were derived from the DNA. The sample records some 14,000 clones, about 85% being singletons. This CDR3 is built from 15 residues. From germline, CDR1 is SGHRS and CDR2 YFSETQ. With 0 bases removed from V and 4 bases from J, the gap between germline ends came to 10 bases. The J gene is TRBJ2-2, the V gene TRBV5-1; unclear D gene. The TCR comes from a human donor in a cohort sampled during active COVID-19. Sequencing input: peripheral blood. This CDR3 reads CASSLGGALTGELFF. CDR3 nucleotides: TGCGCCAGCAGCTTGGGAGGTGCTCTCACCGGGGAGCTGTTTTTT.